Below are 13 T cell receptor beta chains sequenced from a single sample in a study of blood T cell repertoires in COVID-19. TCRdb's copy holds only in-frame clones and misses some; the assay was immunoSEQ multiplex PCR. Of about 220,000 clones in the sample, 88% were seen once. Specimen: PBMCs or T cells enriched from blood (not recorded which). Receptor source: a woman aged 25 to 39 who had recovered from COVID-19.

This clone came up once. This chain links TRBV2 with TRBJ2-7; 7 bases are shared with TRBD1. The V gene end was trimmed by 7 bases and the J gene end by 6 bases; junction bases not matched to a gene: 18. The CDR3 covers 16 residues. Germline loops: CDR1 SNHLY, CDR2 FYNNEI. CDR3 loop: CASTRGDSRELGEQYF. DNA of the CDR3: TGTGCCAGCACGAGAGGGGACAGTCGTGAACTTGGCGAGCAGTACTTC.

This sequence joins TRBV18 and TRBJ2-3, with D maybe TRBD2 (6 bases). This CDR3 is 15 amino acids long. The V end was cut by 3 bases, the J end by 5 bases, with 15 bases between. The germline V gene encodes CDR1 KGHSH and CDR2 LQKENI. The CDR3 DNA reads as TGTGCCAGCTCACCTTTGCGGGACGTACAAGATACGCAGTATTTT. This codes for CASSPLRDVQDTQYF. Supplemented by reference TRBV18 and TRBJ2-3, the full variable domain reads NAGVMQNPRHLVRRRGQEARLRCSPMKGHSHVYWYRQLPEEGLKFMVYLQKENIIDESGMPKERFSAEFPKEGPSILRIQQVVRGDSAAYFCASSPLRDVQDTQYFGPGTRLTVL.

This chain uses TRBV5-6 with TRBJ2-1; D is possibly TRBD2 (6 bases). The V end lost 7 bases, the J end lost 8 bases, and 19 bases lay between the germline ends. Looked up from germline, CDR1 is SGHDT and CDR2 is YYEEEE. There are 14 residues in the CDR3. The CDR3 nucleotides are TGTGCCAGCGTCCTTAGCGGTCGTCCCCATGAGCAGTTCTTC. This codes for CASVLSGRPHEQFF.

The J gene is TRBJ1-2, the V gene TRBV2, with no clear D. The V gene lost 4 bases and the J gene lost 5 bases, with 14 bases spanning the gap. The germline V gene encodes CDR1 SNHLY and CDR2 FYNNEI. This CDR3 region has 14 residues. The CDR3 loop reads CASSGSERRYGYTF. In nucleotides, the CDR3 is TGTGCCAGCAGTGGGTCAGAGCGACGGTATGGCTACACCTTC.

This clone was recorded only once. The chain joins TRBV7-9 to TRBJ1-4, with D uncertain. V was cut by 5 bases and J by 7 bases, with 17 bases left in between. Germline-derived CDR1 and CDR2 are SEHNR and FQNEAQ (reference sequence). The CDR3 covers 15 residues. The CDR3 sequence is CASSPTGQVGEKLFF. CDR3 in DNA: TGTGCCAGCAGCCCAACCGGCCAGGTGGGTGAAAAACTGTTTTTT.

The chain combines TRBV19 with TRBJ2-3; perhaps TRBD2 as D (6 bases). CDR3 length: 16 residues. V lost 3 bases and J 8 bases, leaving 21 bases between the germline ends. Germline loops: CDR1 LNHDA, CDR2 SQIVND (reference sequence). The CDR3 sequence: CASSMALGLAGGTQYF. CDR3 coding DNA: TGTGCCAGTAGTATGGCGCTGGGTCTCGCCGGGGGTACGCAGTATTTT. Drawing the rest from reference TRBV19 and TRBJ2-3, the complete variable domain is DGGITQSPKYLFRKEGQNVTLSCEQNLNHDAMYWYRQDPGQGLRLIYYSQIVNDFQKGDIAEGYSVSREKKESFPLTVTSAQKNPTAFYLCASSMALGLAGGTQYFGPGTRLTVL.

This clone was found once. V is TRBV5-4 and J is TRBJ2-7; D is unclear. Germline lookup yields CDR1 SGHNT and CDR2 YYREEE (reference sequence). The V end lost 4 bases, the J end lost 0 bases, and 5 bases lay between the germline ends. The CDR3 extends over 12 amino acids. DNA for the CDR3: TGTGCCAGCAGCGCCGGCTCCTACGAGCAGTACTTC. Its translation is CASSAGSYEQYF.

The chain recombines TRBV9 with TRBJ2-7, with 8 bases identical to TRBD2. Germline V CDR1 and CDR2: SGDLS, YYNGEE. The V segment lost 3 bases and the J segment 6 bases; nucleotides outside the gene matches: 14. The CDR3 runs 16 residues. The CDR3 loop is CASSATTRGGSGEQYF. The CDR3 DNA is TGTGCCAGCAGCGCCACCACCCGCGGGGGGAGCGGCGAGCAGTACTTC.

This sequence joins TRBV9 and TRBJ2-3; 9 positions match TRBD2. The CDR3 sequence is 19 residues long. Germline values: CDR1 SGDLS, CDR2 YYNGEE. The V gene end was trimmed by 1 base and the J gene end by 6 bases; junction bases not matched to a gene: 18. The CDR3 DNA is TGTGCCAGCAGCGTAAACCCGCCGACTAGCGGAGCACCTGCCGATACGCAGTATTTT. Translated: CASSVNPPTSGAPADTQYF.

The CDR3 sequence is CASSEQWNTEAFF. The CDR3 DNA reads as TGTGCCAGCAGTGAACAGTGGAACACTGAAGCTTTCTTT. The chain is built from TRBV2 and TRBJ1-1; D gene unclear. The CDR3 extends over 13 amino acids. Trimming took off 2 bases at V and 1 base at J, with 5 bases between the two ends. Germline V gene sequence: CDR1 SNHLY, CDR2 FYNNEI.

The chain employs TRBV5-1 and TRBJ1-1, with D possibly TRBD1 on 6 matching bases. Germline V gene sequence: CDR1 SGHRS, CDR2 YFSETQ. Between the trimmed V and J ends, which lost 4 bases and 0 bases, there was a span of 19 bases. This CDR3 is 17 amino acids long. The CDR3 DNA reads as TGCGCCAGCAGCCCACGTCGGACAGTCGGGTTGAACACTGAAGCTTTCTTT. Translated: CASSPRRTVGLNTEAFF.

This chain links TRBV6-5 with TRBJ2-7; 7 bases are shared with TRBD1. V was clipped by 7 bases and J by 3 bases; unmatched bases: 12. The CDR3 spans 15 residues. Germline values: CDR1 MNHEY, CDR2 SVGAGI. The chain's CDR3 is CASTHQPGQFYEQYF. The CDR3 nucleotides read TGTGCCAGCACCCATCAACCGGGACAGTTCTACGAGCAGTACTTC.

This clone has only a few counts. This chain connects TRBV14 to TRBJ1-2; D is perhaps TRBD1 (6 bases). Germline-derived CDR1 and CDR2 are SGHDN and FVKESK. The CDR3 length is 14 residues. The ends were cut back, 0 bases at V and 6 bases at J, with 11 bases in the middle. The CDR3 here is CASSQDGQINGYTF. DNA of the CDR3: TGTGCCAGCAGCCAAGACGGACAGATCAATGGCTACACCTTC.